The clone carrying this T cell receptor (beta chain) was detected only a few times. What it binds is unknown. Germline V gene sequence: CDR1 SNHLY, CDR2 FYNNEI. The CDR3 is 18 amino acids. PCR was performed using 60 Vbeta and 13 Jbeta primers. Measured with immunoSEQ multiplex PCR; TCRdb has only the in-frame clones, and not every one. The data contain approximately 160,000 clones, around 68% of them singletons. This sample stems from a study of cytomegalovirus exposure and HLA in healthy donors. Findings of the study overall: In the analysis, some V segments, TRBV6-2 and TRBV6-3 included, were excluded as indistinguishable.

The chain links TRBV2 to TRBJ2-5, with 11 bases lining up with TRBD2. TRBJ2-7 explains the end of the DNA better; the J call may be wrong. The TCR sequence derives from a woman in her 40s in good health and CMV-seropositive. Source material: PBMCs. The CDR3 nucleotides are TGTGCCAGCAGTGAAGCGCTTCCCGAACTAGCGGGGGACTACGAGCAGTACTTC. Its protein product is CASSEALPELAGDYEQYF.